The 2 T cell receptor beta chains below were found in one sample sequenced in a study. Cells sorted as Tregs were CD4+, CD25+ and CD127-/low. TCRdb re-analysed the 5' RACE reads in MiXCR, keeping a single row per CDR3 protein. The sample holds under 65,000 distinct CDR3 sequences, roughly 20% seen once. Sequenced sample: tumor-infiltrating Tregs sorted from the breast tumor. The receptors were sampled from a female donor with breast cancer.

V usage is TRBV3-1 and J usage is TRBJ1-1, with TRBD1 matching over 7 bases. V dropped 1 base and J dropped 9; count of bases not matched to a gene: 2. CDR1 LGHDT and CDR2 YNNKEL come from the germline V gene (reference sequence). This CDR3 is 12 amino acids long. Here the CDR3 DNA reads TGTGCCAGCAGCCAAGGCAGGGGGAAAGCTTTCTTT. Encoded protein: CASSQGRGKAFF.

In its sample, this clonotype is medium-sized. The V call is TRBV12-3 or TRBV12-4, the J call TRBJ2-7; no clear D. This CDR3 contains 13 residues. Trimming pared 3 bases from V and 2 bases from J, leaving 8 bases between. In DNA form, the CDR3 reads TGTGCCAGCAGTTTTTCCAGAACCTACGAGCAGTACTTC. As protein: CASSFSRTYEQYF.